The 24 T cell receptor beta chains in this list originate from one sample, sequenced in a study of regulatory T cells in long-lasting Graves disease (dated by TCRdb to about 2021). The time point label for this specimen denotes: newly diagnosed GD, antithyroid drugs for less than 3 months. RNA was extracted from PBMCs in TRIzol for both TCR sequencing and RNA sequencing. Library creation used multiplex PCR. Sequencing was carried out with an Illumina HiSeq 4000. To build TCR beta libraries, CDR3 regions were amplified by Arm-PCR using iRepertoire HTBI primers. The raw public data were reprocessed by TCRdb itself: fastp quality trimming at Q25, MiXCR clonotype calling, in-frame beta chains only. Each entry merges the rows of one CDR3 protein and shows their most common DNA and genes. For this sample there are about 530,000 distinct CDR3 sequences; about 16% appear just once. The ten largest clones take up 25% of the sample.

These data were likewise used in another study, on T cells in Graves' hyperthyroidism and ophthalmopathy.

This sample comprised peripheral blood mononuclear cells (PBMCs), obtained at new diagnosis, from a patient treated with antithyroid drugs. These TCRs come from a woman aged 35 to 59 with Graves disease. Donor details come from another sample of the same person, matched by shared clones.

At least ten counts were recorded for this clonotype. V and J are TRBV18 and TRBJ2-3; D may be TRBD1 (6 bases). Germline CDR1 reads KGHSH; CDR2 reads LQKENI. Trimming pared 1 base from V and 1 base from J, leaving 9 bases between. The length of the CDR3 is 15 residues. CDR3 region: CASSPRGLGTDTQYF. The CDR3 DNA is TGTGCCAGCTCACCACGGGGGCTGGGCACAGATACGCAGTATTTT.

Notes on this clonotype: One base away lies a much larger clone, so this may be a sequencing read error. V and J are TRBV6-1 and TRBJ2-1, with 7 bases that match TRBD1. Germline CDR1 reads MNHNS; CDR2 reads SASEGT. The CDR3 is made up of 17 amino acids. J gave up 9 bases and V 5 bases, and 19 bases lay outside the gene matches. The CDR3 region has the DNA TGTGCCAGCAGTAAGGACCGCAGGATGACAGGGTATTTTGAGCAGTTCTTC. It encodes CASSKDRRMTGYFEQFF.

This clonotype was seen a few times. Germline is not matched at one junction end, which may reflect a read error. This chain joins TRBV29-1 and TRBJ1-2; no clear D. In germline, CDR1 is SQVTM, CDR2 ANQGSEA. The CDR3 loop spans 10 amino acids. CDR3 coding DNA: TGCAGCGTTGAAGAGGGCAGTTTCATATTC. Its protein product is CSVEEGSFIF.

This rearrangement joins TRBV10-3 to TRBJ1-2; D perhaps matches TRBD1 (5 bases). Trimming left V 4 bases short and J 4 bases short, with 7 bases between. Germline V CDR1 and CDR2: ENHRY, SYGVKD. The CDR3 has 12 amino acids. This CDR3 reads CAISAGLYGYTF. DNA of the CDR3: TGTGCCATCAGTGCAGGGCTCTATGGCTACACCTTC.

This chain connects TRBV9 to TRBJ1-4, with 7 bases aligning to TRBD1. The CDR3 runs to 17 residues. Germline assignment: CDR1 SGDLS and CDR2 YYNGEE. V lost 0 bases, J lost 0 bases, and 5 bases stayed unmatched. The CDR3 spells CASSVGDSPTTNEKLFF. CDR3 in DNA: TGTGCCAGCAGCGTAGGGGACAGTCCTACAACTAATGAAAAACTGTTTTTT.

This clonotype came up a few times. The J gene is TRBJ2-5, the V gene TRBV27; 7 bases are a match to TRBD1. The germline V gene encodes CDR1 MNHEY and CDR2 SMNVEV (reference sequence). The ends lost 5 bases at V and 11 bases at J; junction bases unmatched: 20. The CDR3 spans 16 residues. The CDR3 spells CASSTGGRGSGNEQYF. The CDR3 DNA reads TGTGCCAGCAGTACTGGGGGCAGGGGGTCAGGCAATGAGCAGTACTTC.

As regards this clonotype: Being one base from a much bigger clone, this may be a read error. This sequence joins TRBV6-1 and TRBJ1-5; D unresolved. The CDR3 runs to 17 residues. Trimming stripped 7 bases from V and 0 bases from J, with 19 bases between. Germline CDR1 MNHNS, CDR2 SASEGT. Here the CDR3 DNA reads TGTGCCAGCAATTCGAGTTGGAGCACCTTTAGCAATCAGCCCCAGCATTTT. Amino acid sequence: CASNSSWSTFSNQPQHF.

This clonotype came up a few times. The rearrangement links TRBV4-1 to TRBJ2-5; 14 bases are shared with TRBD2. The germline gives CDR1 MGHRA, CDR2 YSYEKL. V lost 3 bases and J lost 1; bases outside the gene matches: 1. The CDR3 totals 16 residues. The CDR3 region has the DNA TGCGCCAGCAGCCAGACTAGCGGGGGGGCCCAAGAGACCCAGTACTTC. Its protein is CASSQTSGGAQETQYF.

This clonotype has just a few counts. The J gene is TRBJ1-5, the V gene TRBV19; a possible D gene is TRBD1 (5 bases). Looked up from germline, CDR1 is LNHDA and CDR2 is SQIVND (reference sequence). The CDR3 has 14 residues. The V end lost 7 bases, the J end lost 6 bases, and 16 bases lay between the germline ends. The CDR3: CASTLRGEGQPQHF. Here the CDR3 DNA reads TGTGCCAGTACCCTAAGAGGGGAAGGTCAGCCCCAGCATTTT.

The chain uses TRBV30 and TRBJ2-1; 11 nucleotides align to TRBD1. Germline CDR1 is GTSNPN and CDR2 is SVGIG (reference sequence). The CDR3 has 12 residues. The CDR3 nucleotides read TGTGCTAGGACAGGGGGCGGGAATGAGCAGTTCTTC. As protein: CARTGGGNEQFF.

This sequence joins TRBV6-1 and TRBJ1-3; D might be TRBD1 (6 bases). The CDR3 has 13 residues. Trimming stripped 6 bases from V and 7 bases from J, with 13 bases between. Germline V gene sequence: CDR1 MNHNS, CDR2 SASEGT. CDR3 coding DNA: TGTGCCAGCAGGACAGGAGGATGGAACACCATATATTTT. This translates into CASRTGGWNTIYF.

CDR3 region: CASSSHRKSPLHF. The DNA for the CDR3 is TGTGCCAGCAGTTCTCACAGAAAATCACCCCTCCACTTT. The chain combines TRBV27 with TRBJ1-6; no reliable D call. Germline-derived CDR1 and CDR2 are MNHEY and SMNVEV (reference sequence). Trimming took 4 bases from V and 10 from J, leaving 11 bases between them. This CDR3 is 13 amino acids long.

In this sample, this clonotype turned up a few times. The rearrangement uses TRBV7-9 and TRBJ2-1; the D gene is possibly TRBD2 (6 bases). CDR3 length equals 16 residues. Germline CDR1 SEHNR, CDR2 FQNEAQ (reference sequence). V lost 1 base to trimming and J lost 5 bases, with 15 bases between them. The CDR3 DNA sequence: TGTGCCAGCAGCTTAGGTGGGTTGGGACTTAACAATGAGCAGTTCTTC. Its protein product is CASSLGGLGLNNEQFF.

This clonotype was found many times. The chain is built from TRBV3-1 and TRBJ1-1; tentatively, D is TRBD1 (5 bases). Trimming left V 4 bases short and J 4 bases short, with 16 bases between. This CDR3 contains 15 residues. Germline CDR1 is LGHDT and CDR2 is YNNKEL (reference sequence). The CDR3 DNA reads as TGTGCCAGCAGCCCTAGCGTAGGGGCGGGCACTGAAGCTTTCTTT. Its protein is CASSPSVGAGTEAFF.

In this sample, this clonotype turned up many times. This rearrangement joins TRBV12-3 or TRBV12-4 to TRBJ2-5; 8 bases are a match to TRBD2. Trimming at V came to 3 bases and at J to 3 bases, leaving 3 bases not matched to a gene. The CDR3 length is 14 residues. DNA of the CDR3: TGTGCCAGCAGTTTTAGCGGGGTCAAAGAGACCCAGTACTTC. Protein product: CASSFSGVKETQYF.

The chain carries TRBV29-1 and TRBJ1-2; 9 bases line up with TRBD1. The CDR3 covers 18 residues. V lost 5 bases and J lost 4; bases outside the gene matches: 20. CDR1 and CDR2 (germline): SQVTM, ANQGSEA. CDR3 loop: CSVSGTGFRAVEGYGYTF. DNA for the CDR3: TGCAGCGTTTCCGGGACAGGGTTTCGGGCTGTTGAGGGCTATGGCTACACCTTC.

This clonotype was seen repeatedly, ten times or more. The genes are TRBV18 and TRBJ1-3, with no clear D. The germline V gene has CDR1 KGHSH and CDR2 LQKENI. This CDR3 contains 12 residues. CDR3 sequence (DNA): TGTGCGGCGTCCGCCTCTGGAAACACCATATATTTT. Its translation: CAASASGNTIYF.

In this sample, this clonotype turned up a few times. The chain joins TRBV4-1 to TRBJ1-2; D is unresolved. CDR1 is MGHRA, CDR2 YSYEKL, per germline. V lost 0 bases to trimming and J lost 3 bases, with 20 bases between them. This CDR3 is built from 18 residues. For the CDR3, the DNA is TGCGCCAGCAGCCAAGACAATTCAGGTCGGCGCTCCGACTATGGCTACACCTTC. Translating it yields CASSQDNSGRRSDYGYTF.

This chain joins TRBV15 and TRBJ2-7, with D perhaps matching TRBD2 (6 bases). The V end was cut by 0 bases, the J end by 2 bases, with 8 bases between. The CDR3 spans 14 residues. The germline gives CDR1 LNHNV, CDR2 YYDKDF (reference sequence). CDR3 sequence (DNA): TGTGCCACCAGCAGAGATCGCGGGACCTACGAGCAGTACTTC. It yields the protein CATSRDRGTYEQYF.

V gene TRBV10-1 combines with J gene TRBJ2-1; D not resolved. The germline gives CDR1 WNHNN, CDR2 SYGVQD (reference sequence). The CDR3 totals 16 residues. V was cut by 2 bases and J by 7 bases, with 18 bases left in between. The CDR3 reads CASSERTSRIKNEQFF. The CDR3 DNA follows: TGCGCCAGCAGTGAGCGAACATCGAGGATCAAGAATGAGCAGTTCTTC.

In this sample, this clonotype turned up many times. The rearrangement joins TRBV5-5 to TRBJ1-5; D is uncertain. The V and J ends lost 1 base and 1 base respectively, with 9 bases between them. CDR1 and CDR2 (germline): SGHKS, YYEKEE (reference sequence). The CDR3 has 15 residues. CDR3 residues: CASSLSPTSNQPQHF. The CDR3 region has the DNA TGTGCCAGCAGCTTGTCACCTACCAGCAATCAGCCCCAGCATTTT.

This clonotype was found many times. The chain joins TRBV28 to TRBJ2-5; D unclear. V gave up 2 bases and J gave up 5 bases, with 18 bases separating them. This CDR3 is built from 16 residues. CDR1 is MDHEN, CDR2 SYDVKM, per germline. CDR3 nucleotide sequence: TGTGCCAGCAGTTTACCCGGGCTTCTCACGAGGGAGACCCAGTACTTC. It yields the protein CASSLPGLLTRETQYF.

This chain uses TRBV19 with TRBJ1-1; 7 positions agree with TRBD1. Germline assignment: CDR1 LNHDA and CDR2 SQIVND (reference sequence). The CDR3 spans 12 residues. V dropped 5 bases and J dropped 7; count of bases not matched to a gene: 4. The CDR3 DNA follows: TGTGCCAGTAGTGATTACAGGGGTGAAGCTTTCTTT. This codes for CASSDYRGEAFF.

This clonotype showed up many times. This rearrangement joins TRBV7-9 to TRBJ2-7; D might be TRBD1 (5 bases). The CDR3 totals 14 residues. V was clipped by 5 bases and J by 1 base, with 12 bases between them. From germline, CDR1 is SEHNR and CDR2 FQNEAQ (reference sequence). The CDR3 sequence is CASSQQVESYEQYF. Written as DNA, the CDR3 is TGTGCCAGCAGCCAACAGGTGGAGTCCTACGAGCAGTACTTC.